This T cell receptor (beta chain) was recovered during a study of blood T cell repertoires in COVID-19. About the study: COVID-19 samples, acute and convalescent, were from the United States, Italy and Spain. PBMCs, B-cell-depleted T cells, or T cells were the source of the cDNA or gDNA that made up the material.

Germline-derived CDR1 and CDR2 are MNHNY and SVGAGI (reference sequence). This CDR3 has 12 amino acids. V lost 5 bases to trimming and J lost 8 bases, with 10 bases between them. Authors' processing steps: Estimation of nucleated cell counts was performed using reference gene primer amplification. Repertoires were generated with immunoSEQ multiplex PCR, while TCRdb's copy carries only in-frame clones and drops some. V and J calls plus clone size are reproduced from that table; the DNA served to infer D and trimming. The table records 70,000 or so clones, 80% to 90% of them present only once. This clone has only one observation.

The clonotype comes from a man aged 50 or older with active COVID-19. The V gene is TRBV6-6, the J gene TRBJ2-1, with no clear D. The sequenced material came from peripheral blood. The CDR3 DNA sequence: TGTGCCAGCAGTCCCAGGATCGATGAGCAGTTCTTC. It encodes CASSPRIDEQFF.